This T cell receptor beta chain came from a study of CD8 T cells in Susac syndrome. After extraction with the RNeasy kit, 0.5 to 1 ug of the RNA was reverse transcribed using random hexamers. One entry per CDR3 protein results from TCRdb running MiXCR on the immunoSEQ multiplex PCR reads. The data show hundreds of thousands of distinct CDR3 sequences, approximately 89% seen once. Points from the study as a whole: By the study's own acknowledgment, its TCR sequencing and HLA analysis included relatively few individuals.

CDR3 size: 15 residues. The germline V gene has CDR1 SGDLS and CDR2 YYNGEE. V was shortened by 1 base and J by 5 bases, with 15 bases between the two germline ends. Sequencing of TCR beta covered CD8+ and CD4+ T cells obtained from blood. For this clonotype: Antigen: not known.

This chain links TRBV9 with TRBJ1-1, with a tentative D call TRBD1 (6 bases). Sequenced sample: CD8+ T cells from PBMCs. This TCR was sampled from a human donor with multiple sclerosis. The CDR3 DNA sequence: TGTGCCAGCAGCGTATTTGAAGGGGGTGGGACTGAAGCTTTCTTT. Translation gives CASSVFEGGGTEAFF.